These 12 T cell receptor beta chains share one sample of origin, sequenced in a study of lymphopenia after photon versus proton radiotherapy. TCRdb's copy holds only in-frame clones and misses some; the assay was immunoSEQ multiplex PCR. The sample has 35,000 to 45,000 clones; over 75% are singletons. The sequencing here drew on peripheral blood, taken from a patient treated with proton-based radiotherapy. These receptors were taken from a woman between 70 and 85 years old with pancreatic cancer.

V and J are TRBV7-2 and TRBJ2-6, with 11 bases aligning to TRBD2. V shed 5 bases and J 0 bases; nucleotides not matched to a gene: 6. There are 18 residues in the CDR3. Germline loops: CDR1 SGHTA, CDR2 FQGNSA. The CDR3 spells CASSHRLAGTSGANVLTF. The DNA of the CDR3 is TGTGCCAGCAGCCATAGACTAGCGGGAACCTCTGGGGCCAACGTCCTGACTTTC.

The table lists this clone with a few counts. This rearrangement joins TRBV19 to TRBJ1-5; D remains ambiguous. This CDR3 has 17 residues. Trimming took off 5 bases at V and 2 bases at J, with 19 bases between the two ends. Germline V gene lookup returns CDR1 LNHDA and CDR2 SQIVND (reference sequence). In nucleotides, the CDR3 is TGTGCCAGTAGTTCCGACCCCGGCCGGGGTCGCAATCAGCCCCAGCATTTT. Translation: CASSSDPGRGRNQPQHF.

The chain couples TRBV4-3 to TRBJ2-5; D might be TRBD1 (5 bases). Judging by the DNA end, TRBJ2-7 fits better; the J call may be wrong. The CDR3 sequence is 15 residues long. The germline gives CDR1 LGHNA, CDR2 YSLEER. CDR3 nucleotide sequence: TGCGCCAGCAGCCAAGATCCCCAGGGTTCCTACGAGCAGTACTTC. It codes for CASSQDPQGSYEQYF.

CDR3 loop: CASSYWTGSYEQYF. The CDR3 bases are TGTGCCAGCAGTTATTGGACAGGTAGCTACGAGCAGTACTTC. This chain joins TRBV6-5 and TRBJ2-7; TRBD1 matches 7 bases. This CDR3 spans 14 amino acids. CDR1 is MNHEY and CDR2 is SVGAGI in the germline V gene. V trimming: 3 bases; J trimming: 3 bases; junction bases outside the gene matches: 5.

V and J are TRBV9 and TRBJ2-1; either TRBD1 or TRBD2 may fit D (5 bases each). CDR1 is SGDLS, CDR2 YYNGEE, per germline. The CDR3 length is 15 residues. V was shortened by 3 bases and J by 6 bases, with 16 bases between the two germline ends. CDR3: CASSAGTGNINEQFF. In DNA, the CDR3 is TGTGCCAGCAGCGCCGGGACGGGGAATATCAATGAGCAGTTCTTC.

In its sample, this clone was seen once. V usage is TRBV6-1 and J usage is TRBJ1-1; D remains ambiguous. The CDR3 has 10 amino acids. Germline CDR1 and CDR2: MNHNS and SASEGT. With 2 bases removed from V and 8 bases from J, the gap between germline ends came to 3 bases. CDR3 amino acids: CASSEFEAFF. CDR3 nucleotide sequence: TGTGCCAGCAGTGAATTCGAAGCTTTCTTT.

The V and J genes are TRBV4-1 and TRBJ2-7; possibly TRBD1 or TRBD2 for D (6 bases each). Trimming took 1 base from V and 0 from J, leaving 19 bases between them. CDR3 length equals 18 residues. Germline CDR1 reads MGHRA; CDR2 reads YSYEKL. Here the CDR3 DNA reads TGCGCCAGCAGCCAAGCGAGGGGGGCAGGGATGAACTCCTACGAGCAGTACTTC. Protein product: CASSQARGAGMNSYEQYF.

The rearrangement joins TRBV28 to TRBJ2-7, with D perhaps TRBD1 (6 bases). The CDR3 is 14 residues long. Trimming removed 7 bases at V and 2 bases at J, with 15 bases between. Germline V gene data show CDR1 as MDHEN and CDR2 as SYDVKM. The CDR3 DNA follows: TGTGCCAGCATTCTAACAGGGCCCCCCTACGAGCAGTACTTC. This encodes CASILTGPPYEQYF.

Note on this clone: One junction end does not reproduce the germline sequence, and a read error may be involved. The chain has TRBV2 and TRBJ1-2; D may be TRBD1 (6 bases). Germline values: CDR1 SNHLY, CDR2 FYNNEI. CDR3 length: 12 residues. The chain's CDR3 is CASRPQDSPKGF. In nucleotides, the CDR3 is TGTGCCAGCAGACCCCAGGACAGCCCTAAGGGCTTC.

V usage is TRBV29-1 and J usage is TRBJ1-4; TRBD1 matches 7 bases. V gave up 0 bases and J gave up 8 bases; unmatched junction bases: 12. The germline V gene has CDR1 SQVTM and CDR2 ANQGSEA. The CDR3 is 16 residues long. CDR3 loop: CSVEDPRGTASEKLFF. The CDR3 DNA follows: TGCAGCGTTGAAGATCCCCGTGGGACAGCGAGCGAAAAACTGTTTTTT.

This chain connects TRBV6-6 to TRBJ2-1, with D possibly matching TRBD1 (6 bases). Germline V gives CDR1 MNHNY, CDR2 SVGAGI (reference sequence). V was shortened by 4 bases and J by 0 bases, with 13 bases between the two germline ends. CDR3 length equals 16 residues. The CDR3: CASSSSGHPSYNEQFF. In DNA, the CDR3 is TGTGCCAGCAGTTCCTCGGGACACCCCTCCTACAATGAGCAGTTCTTC.

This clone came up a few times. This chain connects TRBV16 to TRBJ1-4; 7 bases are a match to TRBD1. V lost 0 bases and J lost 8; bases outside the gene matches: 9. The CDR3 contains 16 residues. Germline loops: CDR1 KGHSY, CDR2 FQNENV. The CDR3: CASSQSVTGVAEKLFF. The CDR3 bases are TGTGCCAGCAGCCAATCTGTCACAGGGGTTGCGGAAAAACTGTTTTTT.